Detailed here is one TCR beta chain. The antigen is unknown. The data are from a study of T cell responses to AZD1222 COVID-19 vaccine. The study's findings and limits: Females made up more of the donors, who were largely white British, and clonal diversity may have come out too low. Reportedly, nearly half of unique spike TCRs recognized epitopes outside B.1.351/B.1.1.7 mutations. Spike-specific TCR breadth and depth grew following two AZD1222 doses. Repertoire sampling occurred only after the peak T cell response.

This CDR3 comprises 15 residues. Trimming at V came to 4 bases and at J to 2 bases, leaving 8 bases not matched to a gene. The germline V gene encodes CDR1 SGDLS and CDR2 YYNGEE. The table came from immunoSEQ multiplex PCR; TCRdb's copy has only in-frame clones and leaves some out. Of some 140,000 clones listed, around 90% were seen once; the top ten hold less than 3.5%. The TCR was taken from an adult in good health. The chain uses TRBV9 and TRBJ1-1; the match to TRBD1 covers 7 bases. The sample was peripheral blood, taken on day 0 of AZD1222 vaccination. The CDR3 reads CASSRSDRDNTEAFF. The CDR3 nucleotides read TGTGCCAGCAGCCGTTCAGACAGGGATAACACTGAAGCTTTCTTT.